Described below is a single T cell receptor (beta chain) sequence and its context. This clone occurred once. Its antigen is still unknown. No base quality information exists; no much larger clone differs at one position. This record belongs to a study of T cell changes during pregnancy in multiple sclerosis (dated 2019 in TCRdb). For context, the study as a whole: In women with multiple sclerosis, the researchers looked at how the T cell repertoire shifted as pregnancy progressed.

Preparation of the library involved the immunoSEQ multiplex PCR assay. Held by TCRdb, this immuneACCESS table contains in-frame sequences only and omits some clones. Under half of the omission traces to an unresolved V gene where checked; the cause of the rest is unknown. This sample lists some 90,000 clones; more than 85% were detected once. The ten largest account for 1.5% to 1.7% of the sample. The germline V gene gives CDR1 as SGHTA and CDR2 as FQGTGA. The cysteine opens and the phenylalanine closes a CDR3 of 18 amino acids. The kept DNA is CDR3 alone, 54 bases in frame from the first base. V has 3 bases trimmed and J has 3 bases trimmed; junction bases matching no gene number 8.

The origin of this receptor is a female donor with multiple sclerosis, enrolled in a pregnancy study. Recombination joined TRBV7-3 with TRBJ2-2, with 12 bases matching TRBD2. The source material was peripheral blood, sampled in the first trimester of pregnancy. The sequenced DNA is TGTGCCAGCAGCTTTGGGACTAGCGGGTTGAGAGACACCGGGGAGCTGTTTTTT. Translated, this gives CASSFGTSGLRDTGELFF.